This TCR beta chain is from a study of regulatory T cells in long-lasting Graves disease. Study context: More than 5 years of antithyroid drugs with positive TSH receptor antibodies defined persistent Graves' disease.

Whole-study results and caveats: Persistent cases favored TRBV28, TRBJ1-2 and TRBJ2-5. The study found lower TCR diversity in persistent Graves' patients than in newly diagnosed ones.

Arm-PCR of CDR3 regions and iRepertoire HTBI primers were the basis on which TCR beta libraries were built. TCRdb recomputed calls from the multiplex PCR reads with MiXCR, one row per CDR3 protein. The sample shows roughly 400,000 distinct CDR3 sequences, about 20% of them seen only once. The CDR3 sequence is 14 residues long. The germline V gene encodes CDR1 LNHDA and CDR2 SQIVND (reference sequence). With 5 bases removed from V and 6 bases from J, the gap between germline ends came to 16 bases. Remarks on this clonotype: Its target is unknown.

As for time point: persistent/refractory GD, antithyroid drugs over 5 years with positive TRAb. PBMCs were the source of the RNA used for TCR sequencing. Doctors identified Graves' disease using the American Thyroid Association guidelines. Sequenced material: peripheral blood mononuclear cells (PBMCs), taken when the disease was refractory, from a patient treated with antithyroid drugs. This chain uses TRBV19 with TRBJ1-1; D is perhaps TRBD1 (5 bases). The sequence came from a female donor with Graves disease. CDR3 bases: TGTGCCAGTAGTCTAAGGGACGGGAGACCTGAAGCTTTCTTT. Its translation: CASSLRDGRPEAFF.